These T cell receptor beta chains were read from a single sample in a study of tumour-infiltrating T cells in Burkitt lymphoma. Produced via immunoSEQ multiplex PCR; TCRdb's table is partial and in-frame only. Of about 15,000 clones listed, approximately 82% were seen once; the top ten hold 6% to 8.5%. The sample taken for sequencing was tumor tissue. These receptors all stem from a human donor with diffuse large B-cell lymphoma. The CDR3 runs from the conserved cysteine through the conserved F or W. The D gene is left open where the match is weak. For some rows the clone size is stated as once, few or many, or as a class when expanded; others skip it.

j_call d_call v_call clone_size cdr3_aa cdr3_nt
TRBJ2-7 - TRBV30 once CAWSEGRAYEQYF TGTGCCTGGAGTGAAGGCAGAGCCTACGAGCAGTACTTC
TRBJ2-7 TRBD1 TRBV27 medium-sized CASSPPGQIYYEQYF TGTGCCAGCAGCCCTCCGGGACAGATCTACTACGAGCAGTACTTC
TRBJ2-1 - TRBV10-3 once CAIRMERAGSYNEQFF TGTGCCATCAGAATGGAGAGGGCCGGTTCCTACAATGAGCAGTTCTTC
TRBJ2-5 TRBD2 TRBV7-9 - CASSPGTSGQETQYF TGTGCCAGCAGCCCTGGGACTAGCGGACAAGAGACCCAGTACTTC
TRBJ1-1 - TRBV29-1 - CSVVPGDTEAFF TGCAGCGTCGTGCCAGGGGATACTGAAGCTTTCTTT
TRBJ2-5 - TRBV6-6 few CASSLGGRGTQYF TGTGCCAGCAGCCTGGGTGGGCGGGGGACCCAGTACTTC
TRBJ2-1 - TRBV12-5 - CASGLGTYNEQFF TGTGCTAGTGGTTTGGGTACCTACAATGAGCAGTTCTTC
TRBJ2-3 - TRBV5-6 large CASSLTDTQYF TGTGCCAGCAGCCTCACAGATACGCAGTATTTT
TRBJ2-4 - TRBV28 - CASSFGSQRIAKNIQYF TGTGCCAGCAGTTTCGGGTCGCAGCGAATAGCCAAAAACATTCAGTACTTC
TRBJ2-2 TRBD2 TRBV5-1 few CASSLRTSGITGELFF TGCGCCAGCAGCCTACGGACTAGCGGGATAACAGGGGAGCTGTTTTTT
TRBJ2-3 - TRBV7-9 - CASSLRETDTQYF TGTGCCAGCAGCTTACGGGAGACAGATACGCAGTATTTT
TRBJ2-7 TRBD2 TRBV6-1 once CASTVAGGSYEQYF TGTGCCAGCACGGTAGCGGGAGGGAGCTACGAGCAGTACTTC
TRBJ1-5 - TRBV5-1 - CASSLEGSQPQHF TGCGCCAGCAGCTTGGAAGGGAGTCAGCCCCAGCATTTT
TRBJ2-5 - TRBV9 - CASSVAPREETQYF TGTGCCAGCAGCGTAGCCCCCAGGGAAGAGACCCAGTACTTC
TRBJ1-5 - TRBV5-1 - CASSIEPGENQPQHF TGCGCCAGCAGCATTGAGCCCGGGGAAAATCAGCCCCAGCATTTT
TRBJ1-1 - TRBV7-2 - CASSLRRQNTEAFF TGTGCCAGCAGCCTCCGTAGACAGAACACTGAAGCTTTCTTT
TRBJ2-5 TRBD2 TRBV5-1 - CASSLRTSGRARVSETQYF TGCGCCAGCAGCTTGCGGACTAGCGGGAGGGCCCGTGTGAGTGAGACCCAGTACTTC
TRBJ2-2 - TRBV19 few CASGYTGELFF TGTGCCAGTGGGTACACCGGGGAGCTGTTTTTT
TRBJ2-1 - TRBV7-9 few CASSASVEQFF TGTGCCAGCAGCGCTAGCGTTGAGCAGTTCTTC
TRBJ2-3 - TRBV7-3 - CASSSTGSTDTQYF TGTGCCAGCAGCTCCACAGGGAGCACAGATACGCAGTATTTT
TRBJ2-7 TRBD1 TRBV18 - CASSHTIPYGQETFSYEQYF TGTGCCAGCTCCCATACTATCCCTTACGGACAGGAAACCTTCTCCTACGAGCAGTACTTC
TRBJ2-3 - TRBV19 - CASSGRWADTQYF TGTGCCAGTAGTGGCCGTTGGGCAGATACGCAGTATTTT